The subject of this entry is one T cell receptor beta chain. Each TCR cDNA molecule bore a unique molecular identifier. MiXCR was run by TCRdb on the 5' RACE reads, yielding one entry per CDR3 protein. The sample lists some 85,000 distinct CDR3 sequences, about a fifth occurring once. Time point noted: sample taken at primary tumor resection. TCRs were sequenced from unsorted whole RNA of tumor, nontumor lung or PBMC. This specimen belongs to a study of spatial heterogeneity in lung cancer. Study background: Unique TCR and UMI combinations averaged more than ten appearances each in raw reads.

The CDR3 totals 13 residues. The germline V and J ends were trimmed by 5 bases and 6 bases, with 11 bases remaining between them. In germline, CDR1 is SGHTA, CDR2 FQGNSA. The sample consisted of PBMCs, taken at surgery. V and J are TRBV7-2 and TRBJ2-1; D not certain. The receptor comes from a male donor with early-stage non-small cell lung cancer. This chain's CDR3 is CASSADGRNEQFF. CDR3 coding DNA: TGTGCCAGCAGCGCTGACGGCCGCAATGAGCAGTTCTTC. Full variable domain (remainder filled in from reference TRBV7-2 and TRBJ2-1): GAGVSQSPSNKVTEKGKDVELRCDPISGHTALYWYRQSLGQGLEFLIYFQGNSAPDKSGLPSDRFSAERTGGSVSTLTIQRTQQEDSAVYLCASSADGRNEQFFGPGTRLTVL.